This T cell receptor beta chain was observed in a study of Graves' ophthalmopathy and Graves' hyperthyroidism. Germline V lookup: CDR1 SQVTM, CDR2 ANQGSEA. V lost 7 bases and J lost 5, with 17 bases in between. The CDR3 spans 13 residues. The authors amplified TCR beta CDR3 regions, and they did so from RNA transcripts for repertoire sequencing. Amplification began with first-round RT-PCR using HTBI primers, then second-round multiplex PCR was performed. TCRdb analysed the multiplex PCR reads with MiXCR anew, one entry per CDR3 protein. The data contain 200,000 to 250,000 distinct CDR3 sequences, around a fifth of them singletons. This clonotype was picked up many times. Pregnant or lactating patients and those with other autoimmune diseases or uncontrolled infections were excluded.

The sequenced sample was peripheral blood. The chain is built from TRBV29-1 and TRBJ1-1; possibly TRBD1 for D (6 bases). This TCR derives from a woman aged 45-59 years with Graves' ophthalmopathy. CDR3 sequence reads: CSARADRRTEAFF. As DNA, the CDR3 is TGCAGCGCCCGAGCCGACAGGCGAACTGAAGCTTTCTTT.